The present T cell receptor beta chain was sequenced within a study of cytomegalovirus exposure and HLA in healthy donors. The length of the CDR3 is 12 residues. Germline lookup yields CDR1 SQVTM and CDR2 ANQGSEA. V shed 5 bases, J shed 7 bases, and the junction held 7 bases outside the gene matches. It was with 60 Vbeta and 13 Jbeta primers that the PCR ran. The protocol was immunoSEQ multiplex PCR, while the TCRdb copy is restricted to in-frame clones and leaves out a portion. Altogether 55,000 to 75,000 clones are present, about three quarters being singletons, with the ten largest covering nearly 7.5%.

V and J are TRBV29-1 and TRBJ2-5, with TRBD1 identical over 7 bases. The receptor's source is a woman aged 25 to 39 in good health and CMV-seropositive. Sequencing used PBMCs. The DNA of the CDR3 is TGCAGCGTTAGGGGGCAAGATTGGACCCAGTACTTC. This codes for CSVRGQDWTQYF.